The 2 T cell receptor beta chains below were found in one sample sequenced in a study of T cell repertoires in cytomegalovirus infection. TCRdb analysed the reads with MiXCR anew, one entry per CDR3 protein. Among about 680,000 distinct CDR3 sequences listed, 20% to 25% were seen once. The specimen was CD8+ T cells from PBMCs. The receptors stem from a human donor in good health (CMV status not recorded). Some clones in this sample may be carry-over from other donors' samples.

The chain joins TRBV20-1 to TRBJ2-7; TRBD1 agrees at 7 bases. The length of the CDR3 is 14 residues. Germline V gene data show CDR1 as DFQATT and CDR2 as SNEGSKA (reference sequence). V shed 3 bases, J shed 5 bases, and the junction held 10 bases outside the gene matches. The CDR3 region is CSARTRRGPDEQYV. As DNA, the CDR3 is TGCAGTGCTAGGACCCGTAGGGGGCCAGACGAGCAGTACGTC.

This clonotype came up a few times. The chain is built from TRBV19 and TRBJ1-1, with D unresolved. This CDR3 contains 12 residues. Germline V lookup: CDR1 LNHDA, CDR2 SQIVND (reference sequence). V shed 7 bases and J shed 4 bases, with 10 bases lying between them. The CDR3 here is CASTQSGTEAFF. CDR3 DNA: TGTGCCAGTACGCAATCGGGCACTGAAGCTTTCTTT.